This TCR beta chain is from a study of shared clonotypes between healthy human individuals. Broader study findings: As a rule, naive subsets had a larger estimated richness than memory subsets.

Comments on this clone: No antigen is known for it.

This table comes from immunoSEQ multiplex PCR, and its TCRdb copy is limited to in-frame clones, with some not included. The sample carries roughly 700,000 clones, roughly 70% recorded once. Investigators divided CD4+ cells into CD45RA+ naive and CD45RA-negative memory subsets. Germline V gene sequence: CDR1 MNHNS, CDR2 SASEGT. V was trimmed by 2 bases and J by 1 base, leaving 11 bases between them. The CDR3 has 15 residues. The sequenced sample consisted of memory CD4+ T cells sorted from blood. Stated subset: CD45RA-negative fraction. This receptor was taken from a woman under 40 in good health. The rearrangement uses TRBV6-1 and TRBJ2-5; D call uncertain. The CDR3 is CASSESIGFQETQYF. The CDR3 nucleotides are TGTGCCAGCAGTGAATCAATAGGCTTCCAAGAGACCCAGTACTTC.